The 23 T cell receptor beta chains below all came from one sample that was sequenced in a study of CD8+CD57+ T cells in acquired aplastic anemia. Only patients with CD8+CD57+ cell expansion on flow cytometry were chosen for sequencing. For CDR3 and TCR beta VDJ profiling, genomic DNA was the template used. MiXCR, run by TCRdb on the reads, gives a single entry per CDR3 protein. Of roughly 500,000 distinct CDR3 sequences in the sample, less than 35% are singletons; the top ten hold roughly 0.89%. Input material: sorted CD4+, CD8+, or CD8+CD57+ T cells (not recorded which) from PBMCs. Receptor source: a human donor with aplastic anemia.

The rearrangement joins TRBV20-1 to TRBJ2-3, with 9 bases lining up with TRBD2. Germline trimming cut 6 bases from V and 3 bases from J; bases unmatched to any gene: 10. Looked up from germline, CDR1 is DFQATT and CDR2 is SNEGSKA (reference sequence). The CDR3 is 15 residues long. The CDR3 DNA is TGCAGTGCCCCTCCGAGAGCGGGGGGAACAGATACGCAGTATTTT. It translates to CSAPPRAGGTDTQYF.

At least ten counts were recorded for this clonotype. The V and J genes are TRBV2 and TRBJ2-1; tentatively, D is TRBD1 (5 bases). Trimming removed 5 bases from V and 7 bases from J, with 15 bases in between. The CDR3 runs to 14 residues. From germline, CDR1 is SNHLY and CDR2 FYNNEI. Here the CDR3 reads CASSKGVWVNEQFF. The CDR3 nucleotides are TGTGCCAGCAGTAAAGGGGTATGGGTGAATGAGCAGTTCTTC.

This chain joins TRBV3-1 and TRBJ2-3, with 7 nucleotides matching TRBD1. This CDR3 comprises 15 residues. The junction had 5 bases not matched to a gene; V was cut back by 3 bases and J by 2 bases. CDR1 LGHDT and CDR2 YNNKEL come from the germline V gene (reference sequence). The CDR3 protein is CASSQTGTNTDTQYF. The CDR3 nucleotides read TGTGCCAGCAGCCAGACAGGGACCAACACAGATACGCAGTATTTT.

CDR3 region: CASSQGGLEMDEQFF. In DNA form, the CDR3 reads TGCGCCAGCAGCCAAGGGGGACTAGAGATGGATGAGCAGTTCTTC. The chain couples TRBV4-1 to TRBJ2-1, with TRBD2 identical over 8 bases. Germline V CDR1 and CDR2: MGHRA, YSYEKL. V was clipped by 1 base and J by 8 bases; unmatched bases: 7. The CDR3 totals 15 residues.

In the case of this clonotype: A much larger clone lies a single base off, so this may be a read error. This sequence joins TRBV19 and TRBJ2-7; D gene uncertain. This CDR3 contains 16 residues. Germline V gene lookup returns CDR1 LNHDA and CDR2 SQIVND (reference sequence). For the CDR3, the DNA is TGTGCCAGTAGTATAGGGCACCCTCCCTCAACCTACGAGCAGCACTTC. Protein product: CASSIGHPPSTYEQHF.

In this sample, this clonotype turned up many times. This rearrangement joins TRBV7-2 to TRBJ1-5, with 7 bases fitting TRBD1. Germline values: CDR1 SGHTA, CDR2 FQGNSA. Losses at the gene ends were 4 bases for V and 8 bases for J; bases not matched to a gene: 5. This CDR3 region has 13 residues. CDR3 in amino acids: CASSWRQGEPQHF. In DNA form, the CDR3 reads TGTGCCAGCAGCTGGAGACAGGGAGAGCCCCAGCATTTT.

To note about this clonotype: One junction end does not reproduce the germline sequence, and a read error may be involved. CDR3: CASSYLNAEAFF. In nucleotides, the CDR3 is TGTGCCAGCAGCTATCTGAACGCTGAAGCTTTCTTT. This rearrangement joins TRBV11-2 to TRBJ1-1; D call uncertain. Germline V lookup: CDR1 SGHAT, CDR2 FQNNGV. The CDR3 has 12 residues.

The CDR3 loop reads CASSEISTSYNEQYF. CDR3 in DNA: TGTGCCAGCAGTGAGATCAGTACCTCCTACAATGAGCAGTATTTT. The chain joins TRBV25-1 to TRBJ2-3; D uncertain. Germline CDR1 MGHDK, CDR2 SYGVNS. The V gene lost 3 bases and the J gene lost 11 bases, with 21 bases spanning the gap. The CDR3 runs to 15 residues. The whole variable domain, remainder taken from reference TRBV25-1 and TRBJ2-3, is EADIYQTPRYLVIGTGKKITLECSQTMGHDKMYWYQQDPGMELHLIHYSYGVNSTEKGDLSSESTVSRIRTEHFPLTLESARPSHTSQYLCASSEISTSYNEQYFGPGTRLTVL.

This clonotype was seen more than once but under ten times. The V and J genes are TRBV11-2 and TRBJ2-1; D ambiguous. This CDR3 is 14 amino acids long. The germline V gene encodes CDR1 SGHAT and CDR2 FQNNGV. V was pared by 1 base and J by 7 bases, with 11 bases between. The CDR3 protein is CASSLGLGTNEQFF. CDR3 coding DNA: TGTGCCAGCAGCTTAGGTCTGGGAACTAATGAGCAGTTCTTC. The whole variable domain, filled in from reference TRBV11-2 and TRBJ2-1, reads EAGVAQSPRYKIIEKRQSVAFWCNPISGHATLYWYQQILGQGPKLLIQFQNNGVVDDSQLPKDRFSAERLKGVDSTLKIQPAKLEDSAVYLCASSLGLGTNEQFFGPGTRLTVL.

This clonotype occurred a few times. This sequence joins TRBV6-1 and TRBJ2-3; 9 positions match TRBD2. Germline V gene data show CDR1 as MNHNS and CDR2 as SASEGT. J was trimmed by 0 bases and V by 2 bases; bases with no gene match: 0. The CDR3 consists of 15 residues. Here the CDR3 DNA reads TGTGCCAGCAGTGAAAGCGGGAGGAGCACAGATACGCAGTATTTT. Translated, it gives CASSESGRSTDTQYF.

The V and J genes are TRBV12-3 or TRBV12-4 and TRBJ1-6, with 7 bases aligning to TRBD1. V was clipped by 3 bases and J by 9 bases; unmatched bases: 8. The CDR3 length is 15 residues. The CDR3 DNA follows: TGTGCCAGCAGTTTGGACAGGTTGGAAAGTTCACCCCTCCACTTT. Translated, it gives CASSLDRLESSPLHF.

Ten or more counts support this clonotype. The chain combines TRBV19 with TRBJ2-3, with 8 bases aligning to TRBD2. CDR3 length: 14 amino acids. The germline gives CDR1 LNHDA, CDR2 SQIVND (reference sequence). The V segment lost 5 bases and the J segment 4 bases; nucleotides outside the gene matches: 5. The CDR3 protein is CASSFGLAPDTQYF. DNA for the CDR3: TGTGCCAGTAGTTTCGGACTAGCCCCAGATACGCAGTATTTT.

V is TRBV11-2 and J is TRBJ1-5; D is undetermined. This CDR3 is built from 15 residues. Between the trimmed V and J ends, which lost 0 bases and 0 bases, there was a span of 6 bases. CDR1 is SGHAT and CDR2 is FQNNGV in the germline V gene. The CDR3 spells CASSLEHGSNQPQHF. CDR3 DNA sequence: TGTGCCAGCAGCTTAGAACACGGTAGCAATCAGCCCCAGCATTTT.

As for this clonotype: Germline is not matched at one junction end, which may reflect a read error. The CDR3 bases are TGTACCAGCGGAAGACAGTCATACGAGCAGTACTTC. Amino acids: CTSGRQSYEQYF. The gene calls are TRBV2 and TRBJ2-7; either TRBD1 or TRBD2 may supply D (5 bases each). This CDR3 comprises 12 residues. The V gene's germline CDR1 is SNHLY and CDR2 FYNNEI. The entire variable domain, with the rest obtained from reference TRBV2 and TRBJ2-7, is as follows: EPEVTQTPSHQVTQMGQEVILRCVPISNHLYFYWYRQILGQKVEFLVSFYNNEISEKSEIFDDQFSVERPDGSNFTLKIRSTKLEDSAMYFCTSGRQSYEQYFGPGTRLTVT.

This clonotype has ten or more counts. The rearrangement joins TRBV24-1 to TRBJ2-1; TRBD2 matches at 11 bases. The germline V gene has CDR1 KGHDR and CDR2 SFDVKD. The junction had 6 bases not matched to a gene; V was cut back by 1 base and J by 8 bases. The CDR3 sequence is 16 residues long. CDR3 region: CATSDLGTSGDHEQFF. CDR3 in DNA: TGTGCCACCAGTGATTTAGGGACTAGCGGAGACCATGAGCAGTTCTTC.

This clonotype was seen more than once but under ten times. The rearrangement joins TRBV3-1 to TRBJ2-3; no reliable D call. Germline V gene sequence: CDR1 LGHDT, CDR2 YNNKEL (reference sequence). V gave up 2 bases and J gave up 4 bases, with 10 bases separating them. The CDR3 totals 14 residues. CDR3 nucleotide sequence: TGTGCCAGCAGCCAACAGAACCGCCCAGATACGCAGTATTTT. As protein: CASSQQNRPDTQYF.

This clonotype was observed at least ten times. This chain links TRBV27 with TRBJ1-6; D possibly corresponds to TRBD1 (5 bases). V lost 4 bases to trimming and J lost 7 bases, with 8 bases between them. The CDR3 is 13 amino acids. Germline values: CDR1 MNHEY, CDR2 SMNVEV (reference sequence). This chain's CDR3 is CASSYRGNSPLHF. Written as DNA, the CDR3 is TGTGCCAGCAGTTACCGGGGGAATTCACCCCTCCACTTT.

The chain recombines TRBV7-6 with TRBJ2-1; D call uncertain. V lost 3 bases to trimming and J lost 9 bases, with 12 bases between them. The CDR3 covers 13 residues. The germline V gene encodes CDR1 SGHVS and CDR2 FNYEAQ. DNA of the CDR3: TGTGCCAGCAGCTTGGCTAGTATCCGTGAGCAGTTCTTC. It translates to CASSLASIREQFF.

The table lists this clonotype with a few counts. The chain joins TRBV6-1 to TRBJ2-3, with 8 bases matching TRBD2. The CDR3 is made up of 13 amino acids. V shed 8 bases and J 6 bases; nucleotides not matched to a gene: 7. The V gene's germline CDR1 is MNHNS and CDR2 SASEGT. The CDR3 bases are TGTGCCAGCGGTCAGCGGGGGAGCGATACGCAGTATTTT. This encodes CASGQRGSDTQYF.

This clonotype was found many times. The chain recombines TRBV7-9 with TRBJ1-2; 10 bases agree with TRBD1. J gave up 7 bases and V 5 bases, and 4 bases lay outside the gene matches. In germline, CDR1 is SEHNR, CDR2 FQNEAQ (reference sequence). The CDR3 runs 13 residues. CDR3 coding DNA: TGTGCCAGCAGCACCGGGACAGGGGTTGGCTACACCTTC. Translation: CASSTGTGVGYTF. Based on the CDR3 plus reference TRBV7-9 and TRBJ1-2, the full variable domain is DTGVSQNPRHKITKRGQNVTFRCDPISEHNRLYWYRQTLGQGPEFLTYFQNEAQLEKSRLLSDRFSAERPKGSFSTLEIQRTEQGDSAMYLCASSTGTGVGYTFGSGTRLTVV.

This clonotype was seen repeatedly, ten times or more. V usage is TRBV29-1 and J usage is TRBJ1-2; D not certain. Germline-derived CDR1 and CDR2 are SQVTM and ANQGSEA. The ends were cut back, 4 bases at V and 8 bases at J, with 8 bases in the middle. CDR3 length: 10 amino acids. DNA for the CDR3: TGCAGCGTTGTAGGGAAAGGCTACACCTTC. Its translation: CSVVGKGYTF.

At least ten counts were recorded for this clonotype. V and J are TRBV25-1 and TRBJ2-2; 7 bases are shared with TRBD1. Trimming took 8 bases from V and 4 from J; bases not matched to a gene: 10. The germline V gene encodes CDR1 MGHDK and CDR2 SYGVNS. This CDR3 is 15 amino acids long. The CDR3 region has the DNA TGTGCCAGCGGATTGGGGACAGTGTCCACCGGGGAGCTGTTTTTT. Its translation is CASGLGTVSTGELFF.

The V call is TRBV4-1, the J call TRBJ2-7; TRBD2 matches at 14 bases. Unmatched junction bases numbered 11, after V lost 0 bases and J lost 4 bases. From germline, CDR1 is MGHRA and CDR2 YSYEKL. CDR3 size: 19 residues. Here the CDR3 reads CASSQDYVGLAGAAYEQYF. The CDR3 DNA follows: TGCGCCAGCAGCCAAGATTACGTGGGACTAGCGGGAGCAGCTTACGAGCAGTACTTC.